The rows below give T cell receptor beta chains drawn from one sample of a study of Graves' ophthalmopathy and Graves' hyperthyroidism. TCRdb used MiXCR to reprocess the multiplex PCR reads, holding one entry per CDR3 protein. The top ten hold more than 8.5% of the sample, which has roughly 480,000 distinct CDR3 sequences, around 15% seen once. The specimen sequenced was blood. These receptors came from a woman aged 25 to 39 with Graves' ophthalmopathy. Each CDR3 is given with its conserved first and last residue. D genes are given only for firm matches. Clone size is given for some rows only: seen once, a few or many times, or a class if the clone is expanded.

clone_size,d_call,v_call,j_call,cdr3_nt,cdr3_aa
many,TRBD1,TRBV29-1,TRBJ1-1,TGCAGCGTTAGACAGGGGGCGAATGGCGCTGAAGCTTTCTTT,CSVRQGANGAEAFF
few,TRBD1,TRBV6-1,TRBJ2-7,TGTGCCAGCAGTCCCGGACAGGGGGCTAAGTACGAGCAGTGCTTC,CASSPGQGAKYEQCF
NA,NA,TRBV20-1,TRBJ2-7,TGCAGTGCACACATCCTGGGTCTAGGGGATCTCTCCGAGCAGTACTTC,CSAHILGLGDLSEQYF
many,NA,TRBV2,TRBJ1-6,TGTGCCAGCAGCGGTCCAGGGAAGCCTTCACCCCTCCACTTT,CASSGPGKPSPLHF
many,NA,TRBV2,TRBJ1-6,TGTGCCAGCAGGTACAGGTTTCCCTACTATAATTCACCCCTCCACTTT,CASRYRFPYYNSPLHF
many,TRBD1,TRBV6-5,TRBJ1-1,TGTGCCAGCAGTTACGGGACAGGGGCCGGAAAGAACACTGAAGCTTTCTTT,CASSYGTGAGKNTEAFF
many,NA,TRBV5-5,TRBJ1-2,TGTGCCAGCAGCTTGAACACCGACTATGGCTACACCTTC,CASSLNTDYGYTF
few,NA,TRBV27,TRBJ1-2,TGTGCCAGCAAGGACGGGAACTATGGCTACACCTTC,CASKDGNYGYTF
many,NA,TRBV19,TRBJ1-5,TGTGCCACATCGTTCAGGGGTGGGGGTCAGCCCCAGCATTTT,CATSFRGGGQPQHF
many,TRBD1,TRBV6-5,TRBJ1-1,TGTGCCAGCATTTTGTCCAGGGGGGGAACTGAAGCTTTCTTT,CASILSRGGTEAFF
many,NA,TRBV2,TRBJ1-2,TGTGCCAGCAGGGAGGACAGAGGGAAGTTTAGCTACACCTTC,CASREDRGKFSYTF
NA,NA,TRBV7-2,TRBJ2-7,TGTGCCAGCAGCTTAGGCGCTAGCGTCTCCTACGAGCAGTACTTC,CASSLGASVSYEQYF
many,NA,TRBV6-5,TRBJ2-7,TGTGCCAGCAAGACCAGGGACTACGAGCAGTACTTC,CASKTRDYEQYF